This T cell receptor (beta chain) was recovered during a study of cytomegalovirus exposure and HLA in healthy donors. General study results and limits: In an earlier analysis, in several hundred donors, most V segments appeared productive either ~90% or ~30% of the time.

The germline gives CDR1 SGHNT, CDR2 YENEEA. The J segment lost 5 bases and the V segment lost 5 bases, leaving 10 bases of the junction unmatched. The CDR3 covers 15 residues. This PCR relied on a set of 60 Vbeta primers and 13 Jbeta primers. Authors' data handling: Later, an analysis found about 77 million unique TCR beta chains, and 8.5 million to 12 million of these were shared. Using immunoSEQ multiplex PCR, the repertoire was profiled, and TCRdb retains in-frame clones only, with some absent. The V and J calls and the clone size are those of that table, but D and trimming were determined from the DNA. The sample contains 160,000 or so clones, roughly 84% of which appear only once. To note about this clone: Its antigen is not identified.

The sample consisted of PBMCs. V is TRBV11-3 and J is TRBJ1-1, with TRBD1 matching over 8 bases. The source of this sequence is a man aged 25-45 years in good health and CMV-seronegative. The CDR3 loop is CASSHGQGVWTEAFF. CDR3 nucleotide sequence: TGTGCCAGCAGCCACGGACAGGGTGTATGGACTGAAGCTTTCTTT.